These T cell receptor beta chains were read from a single sample in a study of blood T cell repertoires in COVID-19. TCRdb keeps only in-frame clones here, not all; method: immunoSEQ multiplex PCR. The sample includes about 89,000 clones, 81% of them seen just once. Sequences were obtained from peripheral blood. These TCRs come from a woman over 75 with acute or convalescent COVID-19. Both conserved end residues are part of each CDR3. D genes are given only for firm matches. Clone size is shown for a subset of rows, as once, few, many or a class of expanded clone.

d_call	v_call	j_call	clone_size	cdr3_aa	cdr3_nt
TRBD1	TRBV28	TRBJ1-2	-	CASSSDRGRTGYGYTF	TGTGCCAGCAGTTCTGACAGGGGACGGACGGGGTATGGCTACACCTTC
TRBD2	TRBV5-6	TRBJ2-7	few	CASSRGGTSGGHYEQYF	TGTGCCAGCAGTAGAGGAGGGACTAGCGGGGGACACTACGAGCAGTACTTC
TRBD1	TRBV18	TRBJ2-1	-	CASSPPAKGQGFGNEQFF	TGTGCCAGCTCACCACCGGCTAAAGGACAGGGGTTTGGCAATGAGCAGTTCTTC
-	TRBV28	TRBJ2-7	-	CASSLTYEQYF	TGTGCCAGCAGTCTTACCTACGAGCAGTACTTC
-	TRBV5-5	TRBJ1-2	-	CASSSEQVGYGYTF	TGTGCCAGCAGCTCCGAACAGGTGGGGTATGGCTACACCTTC
-	TRBV12-3/TRBV12-4	TRBJ1-2	-	CASGGAYGYTF	TGTGCCAGCGGGGGCGCGTATGGCTACACCTTC
-	TRBV6-6	TRBJ1-3	-	CASSYGNRLRNTIYF	TGTGCCAGCAGTTATGGTAACAGGTTAAGGAACACCATATATTTT
-	TRBV11-2	TRBJ2-1	few	CASSLAGVYNEQFF	TGTGCCAGCAGCTTAGCAGGGGTCTACAATGAGCAGTTCTTC
TRBD2	TRBV5-4	TRBJ2-5	-	CASSFPGGKETQYF	TGTGCCAGCAGCTTCCCGGGAGGTAAAGAGACCCAGTACTTC
-	TRBV9	TRBJ1-1	once	CASSVVGQRNTEAFF	TGTGCCAGCAGCGTAGTCGGACAGCGGAACACTGAAGCTTTCTTT
-	TRBV28	TRBJ1-1	-	CASRTPTLEAFF	TGTGCCAGCAGGACGCCGACATTGGAAGCTTTCTTT